The clone carrying this TCR beta chain showed up just a few times. The CDR3 runs to 15 residues. V shed 2 bases and J shed 0 bases, with 10 bases lying between them. One entry per CDR3 protein, called by TCRdb with MiXCR from the 5' RACE reads. The top ten clones hold 4.4% of a sample with tens of thousands of distinct CDR3 sequences, approximately 12% of them seen once. The data derive from a study of early T cells in non-severe SARS-CoV-2 infection. This clonotype was obtained from an adult who was a healthcare worker with PCR-confirmed SARS-CoV-2 infection or an uninfected control (not recorded which). Specimen: whole blood, collected at baseline. The chain joins TRBV12-3 or TRBV12-4 to TRBJ1-2; the D gene is possibly TRBD1 (5 bases). CDR3 in DNA: TGTGCCAGCAGTTTATGGGGCAGCTCTAACTATGGCTACACCTTC. Translation: CASSLWGSSNYGYTF.